This T cell receptor (beta chain) was observed in a study of blood T cell repertoires in COVID-19. V was trimmed by 5 bases and J by 7 bases, leaving 20 bases between them. The CDR3 contains 16 residues. Germline values: CDR1 SGHTA, CDR2 FQGNSA. How the authors handled the data: Nucleated cell number was recorded as an estimate derived from reference gene primer amplification. The assay was immunoSEQ multiplex PCR, and TCRdb's table has in-frame clones only and misses some. The DNA was the basis for D and trimming; V, J and clone size are from that table. In the table there are some 330,000 clones, approximately 88% of which are singletons.

This rearrangement joins TRBV7-2 to TRBJ1-4; a weak D match, TRBD1 (5 bases). This clonotype was obtained from a man between 25 and 39 years old who had recovered from COVID-19. Sequencing was carried out using PBMCs or T cells enriched from blood (not recorded which). CDR3 DNA: TGTGCCAGCAGCCCCCAGGGCCCGAATGTAGGTGAAAAACTGTTTTTT. Residues: CASSPQGPNVGEKLFF.